This passage covers 20 T cell receptor beta chains from one sample sequenced in a study of cytomegalovirus exposure and HLA in healthy donors. PCR involved 60 Vbeta and 13 Jbeta primers. The repertoire was sequenced with immunoSEQ multiplex PCR; TCRdb's copy has only in-frame clones and lacks some. The sample holds 100,000 to 150,000 clones, roughly 75% seen once. Sequencing input: PBMCs. All receptors derive from a female donor in good health and CMV-seronegative.

The V gene is TRBV2, the J gene TRBJ2-2, with D possibly matching TRBD2 (5 bases). The germline V gene has CDR1 SNHLY and CDR2 FYNNEI. The CDR3 consists of 17 residues. V lost 1 base, J lost 0 bases, and 12 bases lay in between. This chain's CDR3 is CASSEDLAYSNTGELFF. The CDR3 nucleotides are TGTGCCAGCAGTGAAGATCTAGCTTACTCGAACACCGGGGAGCTGTTTTTT. Looking up the rest from reference TRBV2 and TRBJ2-2 gives the full variable domain: EPEVTQTPSHQVTQMGQEVILRCVPISNHLYFYWYRQILGQKVEFLVSFYNNEISEKSEIFDDQFSVERPDGSNFTLKIRSTKLEDSAMYFCASSEDLAYSNTGELFFGEGSRLTVL.

V usage is TRBV5-8 and J usage is TRBJ2-5; D remains unclear. The CDR3 has 13 residues. Trimming stripped 4 bases from V and 3 bases from J, with 10 bases between. Germline V CDR1 and CDR2: SGHTS, YDEGEE. This CDR3 is CASSRYRKETQYF. Written as DNA, the CDR3 is TGTGCCAGCAGCCGGTACAGAAAAGAGACCCAGTACTTC.

This chain joins TRBV6-1 and TRBJ1-6; the D is unclear. The V gene lost 0 bases and the J gene lost 8 bases, with 8 bases spanning the gap. The CDR3 has 14 amino acids. Germline V lookup: CDR1 MNHNS, CDR2 SASEGT. CDR3 DNA sequence: TGTGCCAGCAGTGAAGCGGATGGAGATTCACCCCTCCACTTT. This codes for CASSEADGDSPLHF.

The V gene is TRBV5-1, the J gene TRBJ2-5, with TRBD2 identical over 8 bases. This CDR3 is 17 amino acids long. Germline lookup yields CDR1 SGHRS and CDR2 YFSETQ. V was pared by 1 base and J by 1 base, with 9 bases of the junction left unmatched. The CDR3 loop is CASSLSFSGAGQETQYF. The CDR3 nucleotides are TGCGCCAGCAGCTTGAGTTTTAGCGGGGCAGGCCAAGAGACCCAGTACTTC. The variable domain in full, with the rest retrieved from reference TRBV5-1 and TRBJ2-5, is KAGVTQTPRYLIKTRGQQVTLSCSPISGHRSVSWYQQTPGQGLQFLFEYFSETQRNKGNFPGRFSGRQFSNSRSEMNVSTLELGDSALYLCASSLSFSGAGQETQYFGPGTRLLVL.

The rearrangement links TRBV30 to TRBJ1-1; D is uncertain. This CDR3 comprises 15 residues. The V end lost 2 bases, the J end lost 6 bases, and 19 bases lay between the germline ends. Germline V CDR1 and CDR2: GTSNPN, SVGIG (reference sequence). CDR3 DNA: TGTGCCTGGAGTCTGAGATCTCGGGGAGCGGCTGAAGCTTTCTTT. Its protein product is CAWSLRSRGAAEAFF.

This clone is a singleton in its sample. The CDR3 region is CASSVGGRVDEQYF. The CDR3 DNA reads TGTGCCAGCAGCGTAGGGGGGCGGGTGGACGAGCAGTACTTC. V and J are TRBV9 and TRBJ2-7; D is perhaps TRBD1 (6 bases). V dropped 0 bases and J dropped 5 bases, with 12 bases sitting between them. Germline V lookup: CDR1 SGDLS, CDR2 YYNGEE. This CDR3 region has 14 residues.

J is TRBJ1-2 and V is TRBV11-2; D is unclear. Trimming took 2 bases from V and 5 from J, leaving 18 bases between them. This CDR3 has 16 amino acids. Germline V gene sequence: CDR1 SGHAT, CDR2 FQNNGV. CDR3 nucleotides: TGTGCCAGCAGCTTAACCGGGTCTTTCCCGAATTATGGCTACACCTTC. This translates into CASSLTGSFPNYGYTF.

V usage is TRBV6-1 and J usage is TRBJ2-2; 7 nucleotides align to TRBD2. The CDR3 consists of 14 residues. V dropped 0 bases and J dropped 6; count of bases not matched to a gene: 1. CDR1 and CDR2 from the germline V gene are MNHNS and SASEGT. The CDR3 spells CASSEAAGAGELFF. The CDR3, as DNA: TGTGCCAGCAGTGAAGCCGCGGGGGCCGGGGAGCTGTTTTTT.

This clone was observed a handful of times. For the CDR3, the DNA is TGTGCCAGCAGCGACACCGGGGGAAGCAATCAGCCCCAGCATTTT. Translation gives CASSDTGGSNQPQHF. This chain uses TRBV6-5 with TRBJ1-5; a possible D gene is TRBD1 (5 bases). Trimming shortened V by 6 bases and J by 1 base, and 13 bases separated the two germline ends. CDR1 and CDR2 from the germline V gene are MNHEY and SVGAGI. CDR3 length: 15 residues.

The chain combines TRBV28 with TRBJ1-2, with 9 bases matching TRBD1. The CDR3 contains 15 residues. Germline values: CDR1 MDHEN, CDR2 SYDVKM. With 5 bases clipped from V and 2 bases from J, the junction kept 6 bases outside the gene matches. The CDR3 sequence: CASSVTGGRNYGYTF. The CDR3 nucleotides read TGTGCCAGCAGTGTAACAGGGGGCAGGAACTATGGCTACACCTTC.

The rearrangement uses TRBV4-1 and TRBJ2-5; tentative D call: TRBD1 (6 bases). In germline, CDR1 is MGHRA, CDR2 YSYEKL. V dropped 4 bases and J dropped 1 base, with 16 bases sitting between them. This CDR3 has 16 residues. CDR3 sequence reads: CASSPLGGALQETQYF. CDR3 in DNA: TGCGCCAGCAGCCCCCTTGGGGGCGCGCTCCAAGAGACCCAGTACTTC.

The V call is TRBV7-9, the J call TRBJ2-1; TRBD1 aligns across 8 bases. This CDR3 has 14 amino acids. Germline CDR1 SEHNR, CDR2 FQNEAQ (reference sequence). V lost 2 bases to trimming and J lost 5 bases; unmatched junction nucleotides: 2. The CDR3 is CASSLLDRDNEQFF. The DNA for the CDR3 is TGTGCCAGCAGCTTATTGGACAGGGACAATGAGCAGTTCTTC.

This clone is a singleton in its sample. The chain joins TRBV6-1 to TRBJ1-1; tentative D call: TRBD1 (6 bases). Germline V gene data show CDR1 as MNHNS and CDR2 as SASEGT. CDR3 size: 15 residues. V was shortened by 1 base and J by 3 bases, with 12 bases between the two germline ends. This CDR3 is CASSEVAGVHTEAFF. The CDR3 nucleotides are TGTGCCAGCAGTGAAGTAGCAGGGGTACACACTGAAGCTTTCTTT.

V usage is TRBV6-1 and J usage is TRBJ1-2; D not resolved. V was clipped by 6 bases and J by 1 base, with 3 bases between them. This CDR3 is built from 11 residues. The germline V gene encodes CDR1 MNHNS and CDR2 SASEGT. CDR3 protein: CASSSNYGYTF. The CDR3, as DNA: TGTGCCAGCAGCAGTAACTATGGCTACACCTTC.

This chain uses TRBV10-3 with TRBJ1-5; 8 positions match TRBD1. V shed 10 bases, J shed 0 bases, and the junction held 5 bases outside the gene matches. Germline CDR1 reads ENHRY; CDR2 reads SYGVKD. The CDR3 totals 14 residues. This CDR3 is CATGDRSSNQPQHF. The CDR3 nucleotides read TGTGCCACCGGGGACAGGTCTAGCAATCAGCCCCAGCATTTT.

This clone was seen just once. V gene TRBV5-8 combines with J gene TRBJ1-1; 9 bases line up with TRBD1. Germline V gene lookup returns CDR1 SGHTS and CDR2 YDEGEE. CDR3 length: 15 residues. Trimming cost V 4 bases and J 1 base; bases outside gene matches: 5. The CDR3 nucleotides are TGTGCCAGCAGCCTCCCGGGACAGGGGAACACTGAAGCTTTCTTT. It codes for CASSLPGQGNTEAFF.

The J gene is TRBJ1-2, the V gene TRBV28; D call uncertain. The CDR3 runs 13 residues. Looked up from germline, CDR1 is MDHEN and CDR2 is SYDVKM. V lost 9 bases and J 4 bases, leaving 15 bases between the germline ends. CDR3 sequence reads: CASTAGSPYGYTF. The CDR3 region has the DNA TGTGCCAGTACCGCCGGGTCACCCTATGGCTACACCTTC.

CDR3 DNA sequence: TGCGCCAGCAGCCAAGCGACAGGTCCGCAGTACTTC. Residues: CASSQATGPQYF. This sequence joins TRBV4-1 and TRBJ2-5, with a weak D call TRBD1 (6 bases). With 1 base removed from V and 11 bases from J, the gap between germline ends came to 11 bases. The CDR3 spans 12 residues. CDR1 and CDR2 (germline): MGHRA, YSYEKL.

There are a few counts of this clone. V usage is TRBV5-1 and J usage is TRBJ1-6; TRBD1 aligns across 11 bases. J gave up 10 bases and V 2 bases, and 8 bases lay outside the gene matches. Germline V gene lookup returns CDR1 SGHRS and CDR2 YFSETQ. The CDR3 is 16 amino acids. CDR3 bases: TGCGCCAGCAGCTTCGGGACAGGGGGAATCGGGTCACCCCTCCACTTT. This translates into CASSFGTGGIGSPLHF.

V is TRBV9 and J is TRBJ2-1, with 16 nucleotides matching TRBD2. Trimming removed 4 bases from V and 6 bases from J; junction bases left unmatched: 7. Germline CDR1 SGDLS, CDR2 YYNGEE. This CDR3 comprises 17 residues. The CDR3, as DNA: TGTGCCAGCAGCTCCGGGACTAGCGGGAGGGCCCTCAATGAGCAGTTCTTC. The encoded protein is CASSSGTSGRALNEQFF.